The present T cell receptor (beta chain) was sequenced within a study of blood T cell repertoires in COVID-19. Study background: The analysed material was cDNA or gDNA that came from T cells, B-cell-depleted T cells, or PBMCs.

Source study methods: It was from reference gene primer amplification that nucleated cell counts were estimated. Measured with immunoSEQ multiplex PCR; TCRdb has only the in-frame clones, and not every one. That table supplies the V and J calls and clone size; D and trimming were determined from the DNA. The sample gives about 130,000 clones, 70% to 90% of which show up once; less than 2.5% is in the top ten. CDR1 and CDR2 from the germline V gene are SGHDT and YYEEEE. The CDR3 extends over 14 amino acids. The junction had 6 bases not matched to a gene; V was cut back by 5 bases and J by 2 bases. In terms of age and location, participants ranged from roughly 18 to 90 years and lived in about two dozen US areas. In Cohort 3, a recovered donor had either two negative PCRs, clearance, or symptom resolution.

Sequenced input: PBMCs or T cells enriched from blood (not recorded which). V and J are TRBV5-6 and TRBJ1-2; 7 bases are a match to TRBD1. This receptor was identified in a woman aged 50 to 60 who had recovered from COVID-19. The CDR3 nucleotides read TGTGCCAGCAGTTGGGACAGACTCAACTATGGCTACACCTTC. This sequence encodes CASSWDRLNYGYTF.